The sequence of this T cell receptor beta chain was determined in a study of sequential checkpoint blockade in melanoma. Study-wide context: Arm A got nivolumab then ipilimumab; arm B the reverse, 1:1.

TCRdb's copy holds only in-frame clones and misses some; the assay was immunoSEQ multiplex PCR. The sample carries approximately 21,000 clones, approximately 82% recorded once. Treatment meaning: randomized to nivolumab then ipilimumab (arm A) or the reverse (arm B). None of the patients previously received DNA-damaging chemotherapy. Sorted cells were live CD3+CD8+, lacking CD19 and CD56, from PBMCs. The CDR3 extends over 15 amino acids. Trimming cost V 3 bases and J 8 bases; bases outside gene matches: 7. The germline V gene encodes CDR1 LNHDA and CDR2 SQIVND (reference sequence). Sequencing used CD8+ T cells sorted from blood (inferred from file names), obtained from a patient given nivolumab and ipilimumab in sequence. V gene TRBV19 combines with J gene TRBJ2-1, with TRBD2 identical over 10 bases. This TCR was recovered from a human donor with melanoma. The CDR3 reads CASSIQAGGRYEQFF. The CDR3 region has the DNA TGTGCCAGTAGTATTCAAGCGGGAGGGCGTTATGAGCAGTTCTTC. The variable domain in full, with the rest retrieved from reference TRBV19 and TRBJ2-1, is DGGITQSPKYLFRKEGQNVTLSCEQNLNHDAMYWYRQDPGQGLRLIYYSQIVNDFQKGDIAEGYSVSREKKESFPLTVTSAQKNPTAFYLCASSIQAGGRYEQFFGPGTRLTVL.